This T cell receptor beta chain was sequenced during a study of regulatory T cells in long-lasting Graves disease listed by TCRdb under 2021. For the wider study: Persistent Graves' disease was defined as antithyroid drug treatment for over 5 years with persistently positive TSH receptor autoantibodies. Persistent Graves' disease patients were compared with newly diagnosed Graves' disease patients by peripheral blood TCR sequencing and RNA sequencing. The study took place in China and was registered as a clinical trial. A total of approximately 35 samples underwent TCR sequencing: around 13 from persistent and roughly 20 from newly diagnosed Graves' disease patients. On average, persistent Graves' disease patients in the clinical cohort had been on antithyroid drugs for about 10.3 years. Broad study findings and their caveats: The study examined only peripheral blood because the primary lesion, thyroid tissue, could not be accessed. Persistent Graves' disease patients showed lower TCR Shannon entropy and fewer highly expanded clones than newly diagnosed patients, suggesting clonal expansion. A larger number of public clonotypes was shared among persistent patients (more than 2,500) than among newly diagnosed patients (around 870). Sequencing and analysis were limited to the TCR beta chain. The authors acknowledged the small sample size as a limitation that may reduce accuracy. TRBV28, TRBJ1-2 and TRBJ2-5 were preferentially used in persistent disease, while TRBV20-1 and TRBJ2-1 were favored in newly diagnosed disease.

The label giving this sample's time point can be read as: persistent/refractory GD, antithyroid drugs over 5 years with positive TRAb. For both TCR sequencing and RNA sequencing, RNA was extracted from PBMCs using TRIzol. The diagnosis of Graves' disease followed American Thyroid Association guidelines. Recruitment of patients was carried out at an endocrinology department in Xi'an, China. Each patient gave approximately 8.8 milliliters of peripheral blood, collected in an EDTA anticoagulant tube. PBMCs were isolated by Ficoll Paque Plus density gradient separation without further T cell sorting. An Agilent 2100 Bioanalyzer and agarose gel were used to check RNA quality, and a NanoDrop 2000 was used to measure RNA concentration. This clonotype has only a few counts. Its antigen is unknown. One base away there is no much larger clone; base qualities are not given. The library came from multiplex PCR. The reads were generated on an Illumina HiSeq 4000. CDR3 regions were amplified by Arm-PCR with iRepertoire HTBI primers to construct TCR beta libraries. Before sequencing, the PCR products underwent gel purification. As for the authors' bioinformatics: Gene usage analysis of CDR3 amino acid clonotypes used the 60 to 80 TRBV and around 14 TRBJ segments found across samples. COPE and FqMerger were used to merge the filtered high-quality paired reads into contigs. Contigs were aligned with BLAST to IMGT TRBV, TRBD and TRBJ reference genes, and CDR3 was defined per IMGT. Highly expanded clones were defined as clonotypes with a frequency above 0.1%. Repertoire diversity was measured by Shannon entropy, and V-J evenness by the Gini coefficient. A clonotype was considered public if more than one individual shared it. In TCRdb, the public reads were trimmed at Q25 with fastp and aligned with MiXCR, with productive beta chains retained. Under each unique CDR3 protein, matching rows form one entry showing the most common genes and DNA. The V and J calls reflect TCRdb's pipeline rather than the authors' work. A total of 600,000 to 800,000 distinct CDR3 sequences appear in this sample, 25% to 30% of them only once. The leading ten clones occupy 40% to 50% of the sample.

Reading from cysteine to phenylalanine, the CDR3 counts 14 amino acids. Only the CDR3 region is kept as DNA, spanning 42 bases read in frame from base 1. V lost 2 bases and J lost 2 bases; the stretch between them is 10 bases long. CDR1 and CDR2, per the germline V gene, are SGHAT and FQNNGV. The receptor was derived from a female donor with Graves disease. The material sequenced was peripheral blood mononuclear cells (PBMCs), taken when the disease was refractory, from a patient treated with antithyroid drugs. Recombination connected TRBV11-2 to TRBJ2-7; the D gene remains uncertain. The nucleotide sequence reads as follows: TGTGCCAGCAGCTTAATACACGGGCCCTACGAGCAGTACTTC. This translates into CASSLIHGPYEQYF.